This T cell receptor (beta chain) was retrieved from a study of cytomegalovirus exposure and HLA in healthy donors. Study-level results: Some V segments, TRBV6-2 and TRBV6-3 among them, were indistinguishable and were therefore excluded.

A note on this clone: Its antigen is unidentified.

From germline, CDR1 is SGHNT and CDR2 YYREEE (reference sequence). Trimming removed 3 bases from V and 0 bases from J; junction bases left unmatched: 1. This CDR3 spans 14 amino acids. With 60 Vbeta and 13 Jbeta primers, the PCR was carried out. The data were produced by immunoSEQ multiplex PCR, yet TCRdb's version contains in-frame clones alone and is incomplete. Of about 180,000 clones in the sample, about 80% were seen once. The sequence derives from a man aged 60-69 years in good health and CMV-seronegative. V gene TRBV5-4 combines with J gene TRBJ2-7; 9 nucleotides match TRBD2. Input material: PBMCs. The CDR3 loop is CASSSRGGSYEQYF. The CDR3 nucleotides read TGTGCCAGCAGCTCGCGGGGGGGCTCCTACGAGCAGTACTTC.